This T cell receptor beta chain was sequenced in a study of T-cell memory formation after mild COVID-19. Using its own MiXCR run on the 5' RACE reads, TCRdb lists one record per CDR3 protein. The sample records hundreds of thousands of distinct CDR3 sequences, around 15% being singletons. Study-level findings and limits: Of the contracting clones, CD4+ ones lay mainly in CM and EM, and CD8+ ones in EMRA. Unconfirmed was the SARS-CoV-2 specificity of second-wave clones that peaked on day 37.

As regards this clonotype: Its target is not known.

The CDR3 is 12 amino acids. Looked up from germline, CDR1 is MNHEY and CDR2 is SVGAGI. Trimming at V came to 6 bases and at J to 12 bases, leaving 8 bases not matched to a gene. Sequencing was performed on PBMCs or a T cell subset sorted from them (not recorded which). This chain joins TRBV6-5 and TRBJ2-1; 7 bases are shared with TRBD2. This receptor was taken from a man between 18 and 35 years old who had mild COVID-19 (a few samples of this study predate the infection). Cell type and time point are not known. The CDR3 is CASSPGGDRQFF. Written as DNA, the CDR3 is TGTGCCAGCAGCCCTGGGGGGGACCGGCAGTTCTTC.